The 5 T cell receptor beta chains reported below all come from one sample, sequenced in a study of blood T cell repertoires in COVID-19. The assay was immunoSEQ multiplex PCR, and TCRdb's table has in-frame clones only and misses some. The sample lists about 110,000 clones; 80% to 85% were seen once. The specimen sequenced was peripheral blood. The source is an older man with acute or convalescent COVID-19.

The chain combines TRBV2 with TRBJ1-4, with a possible D match to TRBD1 (5 bases). The CDR3 runs 15 residues. V lost 8 bases, J lost 0 bases, and 13 bases lay in between. CDR1 and CDR2 from the germline V gene are SNHLY and FYNNEI. CDR3 sequence reads: CASQDQGTTNEKLFF. The CDR3 coding sequence is TGTGCCAGCCAGGACCAGGGTACAACTAATGAAAAACTGTTTTTT.

The CDR3 region is CASGLGAGGPDQYF. The CDR3 DNA is TGTGCTAGTGGTTTGGGGGCGGGAGGGCCGGACCAGTACTTC. This chain links TRBV12-5 with TRBJ2-5; the match to TRBD2 covers 9 bases. Trimming took 1 base from V and 10 from J; bases not matched to a gene: 7. There are 14 residues in the CDR3. Looked up from germline, CDR1 is LGHNT and CDR2 is FRNRAP.

This clone occurred a few times. The gene calls are TRBV28 and TRBJ2-2, with 7 positions matching TRBD1. The CDR3 is 13 amino acids. Trimming removed 11 bases from V and 0 bases from J; junction bases left unmatched: 3. Germline CDR1 reads MDHEN; CDR2 reads SYDVKM. In DNA form, the CDR3 reads TGTGCCGGGGGACAGCCGAACACCGGGGAGCTGTTTTTT. This translates into CAGGQPNTGELFF. Filled out from reference TRBV28 and TRBJ2-2, the complete variable domain reads DVKVTQSSRYLVKRTGEKVFLECVQDMDHENMFWYRQDPGLGLRLIYFSYDVKMKEKGDIPEGYSVSREKKERFSLILESASTNQTSMYLCAGGQPNTGELFFGEGSRLTVL.

V and J are TRBV7-6 and TRBJ2-1; unclear D gene. The germline CDR1 and CDR2 sequences are SGHVS and FNYEAQ. This CDR3 is 11 amino acids long. V lost 2 bases and J 12 bases, leaving 8 bases between the germline ends. As DNA, the CDR3 is TGTGCCAGCAGCTTATTGGCTGTGCAGTTCTTC. It translates to CASSLLAVQFF.

J is TRBJ1-2 and V is TRBV9; 9 nucleotides match TRBD1. This CDR3 is built from 14 residues. The J segment lost 8 bases and the V segment lost 1 base, leaving 6 bases of the junction unmatched. CDR1 and CDR2 (germline): SGDLS, YYNGEE. As DNA, the CDR3 is TGTGCCAGCAGCGTAACGACAGGGGGAGAGGGCTACACCTTC. Its translation is CASSVTTGGEGYTF.